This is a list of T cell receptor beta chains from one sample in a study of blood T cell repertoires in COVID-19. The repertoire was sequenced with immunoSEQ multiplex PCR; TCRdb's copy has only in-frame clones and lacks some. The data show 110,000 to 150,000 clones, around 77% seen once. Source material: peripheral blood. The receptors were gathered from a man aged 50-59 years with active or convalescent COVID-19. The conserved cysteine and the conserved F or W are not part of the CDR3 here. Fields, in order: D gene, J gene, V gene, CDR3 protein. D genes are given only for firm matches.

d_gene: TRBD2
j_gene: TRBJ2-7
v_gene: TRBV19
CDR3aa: ASSFLAGGDNWATYEQY

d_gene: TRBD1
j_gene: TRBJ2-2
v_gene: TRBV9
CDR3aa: ASGPQGANTGELF

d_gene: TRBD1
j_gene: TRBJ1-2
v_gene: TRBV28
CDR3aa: ASSSPGQGTYGYT

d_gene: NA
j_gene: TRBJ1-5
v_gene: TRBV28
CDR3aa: ASSLGGGNQPQH

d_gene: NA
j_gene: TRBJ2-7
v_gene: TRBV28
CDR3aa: ASSLRGAPTYEQY

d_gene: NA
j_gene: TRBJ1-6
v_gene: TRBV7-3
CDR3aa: ASSATANSPLH

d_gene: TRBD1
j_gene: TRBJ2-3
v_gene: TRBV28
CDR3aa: ASSTSRTGGLDTQY

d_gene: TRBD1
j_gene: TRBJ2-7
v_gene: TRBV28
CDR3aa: ASSFRQGINEQY

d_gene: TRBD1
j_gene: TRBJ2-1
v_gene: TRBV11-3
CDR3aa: ASSRRTGGEGEQF

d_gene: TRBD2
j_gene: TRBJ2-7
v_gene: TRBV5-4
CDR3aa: ASSFRTSGYEQY

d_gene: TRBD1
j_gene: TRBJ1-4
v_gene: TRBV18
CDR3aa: ASSPSRGEEKLF

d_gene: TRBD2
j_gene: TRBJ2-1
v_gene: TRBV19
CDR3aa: ASSIEAGFSYNEQF

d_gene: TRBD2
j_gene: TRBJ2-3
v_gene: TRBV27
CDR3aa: ASRGRLAGGADTQY

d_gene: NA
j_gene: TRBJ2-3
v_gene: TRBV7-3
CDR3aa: ASSLNSDTQY

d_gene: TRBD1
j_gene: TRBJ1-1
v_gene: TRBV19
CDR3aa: ASTFRDRGAF

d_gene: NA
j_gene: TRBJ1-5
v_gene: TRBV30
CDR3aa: ACHGPGVGGQPQH

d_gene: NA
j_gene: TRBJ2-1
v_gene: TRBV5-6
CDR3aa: ASSFLERALYNEQF

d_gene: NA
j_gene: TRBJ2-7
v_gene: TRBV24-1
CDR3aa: ATSDLREQY

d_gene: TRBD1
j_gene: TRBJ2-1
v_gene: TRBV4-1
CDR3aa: ASSQGDRGSSYNEQF

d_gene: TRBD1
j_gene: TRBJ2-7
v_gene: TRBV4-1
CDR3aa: ASSPGTGGFYEQY

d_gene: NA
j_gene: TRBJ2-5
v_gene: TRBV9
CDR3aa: ASSPVWSQETQY

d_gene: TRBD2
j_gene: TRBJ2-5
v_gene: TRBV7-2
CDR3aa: ASSSITSGRYQETQY

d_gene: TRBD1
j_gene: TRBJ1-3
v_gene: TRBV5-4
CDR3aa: ASSSGTGASGNTIY

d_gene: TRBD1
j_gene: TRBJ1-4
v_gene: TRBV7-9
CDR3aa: ASSLAGTGATNEKLF

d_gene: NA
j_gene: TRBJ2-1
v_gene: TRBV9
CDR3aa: ASSVVATGGNNEQF

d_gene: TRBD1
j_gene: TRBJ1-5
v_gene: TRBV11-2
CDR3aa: ASSPRTGYGNQPQH

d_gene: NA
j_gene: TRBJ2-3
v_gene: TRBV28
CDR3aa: ASQRAVGDTDTQY

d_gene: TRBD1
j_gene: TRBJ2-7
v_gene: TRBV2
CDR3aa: ASSRDRGPYEQY

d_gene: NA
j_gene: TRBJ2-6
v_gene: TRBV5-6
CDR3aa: ASSLILDNLDSGANVLT

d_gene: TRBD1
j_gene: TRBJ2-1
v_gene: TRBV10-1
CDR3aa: ASSESWGLGTGKRDEQF

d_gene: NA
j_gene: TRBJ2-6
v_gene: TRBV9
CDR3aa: ASSVVEVAGANVLT

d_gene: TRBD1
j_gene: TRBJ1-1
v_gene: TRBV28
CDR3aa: ASSLGGDRHEAF

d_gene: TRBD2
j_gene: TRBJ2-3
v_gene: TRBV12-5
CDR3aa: ASGLAETLAATDTQY

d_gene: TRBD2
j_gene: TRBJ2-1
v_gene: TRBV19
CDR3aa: ASSQLAGGYYNEQF

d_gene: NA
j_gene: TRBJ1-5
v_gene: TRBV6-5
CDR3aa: AARGGVGQPQH

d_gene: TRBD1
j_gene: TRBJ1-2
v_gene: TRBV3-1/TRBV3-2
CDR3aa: ASSRADRDGGYT

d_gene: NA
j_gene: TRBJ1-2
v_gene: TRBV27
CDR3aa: ASSWGVGGYT

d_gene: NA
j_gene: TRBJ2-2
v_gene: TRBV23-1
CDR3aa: ASSQGLTTGELF

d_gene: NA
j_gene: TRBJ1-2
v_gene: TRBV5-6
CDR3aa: ASSLRAGLDGYT

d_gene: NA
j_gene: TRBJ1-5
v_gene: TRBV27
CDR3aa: ASSLLAREGNQPQH

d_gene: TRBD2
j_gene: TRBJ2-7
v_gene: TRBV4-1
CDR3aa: ASSPLGLAGVYEQY

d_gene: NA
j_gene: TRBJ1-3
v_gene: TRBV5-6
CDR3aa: ASSLAQTAGNTIY

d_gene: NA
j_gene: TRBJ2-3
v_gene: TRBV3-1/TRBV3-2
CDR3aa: ASSLMAADTQY

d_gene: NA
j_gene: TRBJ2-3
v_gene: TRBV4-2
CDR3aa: ASSQDSGDTQY

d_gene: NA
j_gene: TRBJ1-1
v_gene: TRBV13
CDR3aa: ASSLAPGHPEAF

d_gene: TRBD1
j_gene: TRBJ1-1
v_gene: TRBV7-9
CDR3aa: ASSSTGTVNTEAF

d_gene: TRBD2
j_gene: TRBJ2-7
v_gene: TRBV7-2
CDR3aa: ASSFWGGASEQY

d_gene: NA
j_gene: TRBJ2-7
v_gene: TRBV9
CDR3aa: ASSTGLSYEQY

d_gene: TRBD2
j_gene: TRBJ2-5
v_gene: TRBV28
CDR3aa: AIKEGLNLQETQY

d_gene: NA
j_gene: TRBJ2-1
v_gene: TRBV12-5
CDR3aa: ASGPSLGFNEQF

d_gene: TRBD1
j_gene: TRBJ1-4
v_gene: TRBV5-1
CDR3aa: ASSPAGQGTATNEKLF

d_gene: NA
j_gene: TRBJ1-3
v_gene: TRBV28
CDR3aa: ASSRTGKDNTIY

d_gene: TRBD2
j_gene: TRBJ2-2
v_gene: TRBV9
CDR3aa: ASSVGLAGTGELF